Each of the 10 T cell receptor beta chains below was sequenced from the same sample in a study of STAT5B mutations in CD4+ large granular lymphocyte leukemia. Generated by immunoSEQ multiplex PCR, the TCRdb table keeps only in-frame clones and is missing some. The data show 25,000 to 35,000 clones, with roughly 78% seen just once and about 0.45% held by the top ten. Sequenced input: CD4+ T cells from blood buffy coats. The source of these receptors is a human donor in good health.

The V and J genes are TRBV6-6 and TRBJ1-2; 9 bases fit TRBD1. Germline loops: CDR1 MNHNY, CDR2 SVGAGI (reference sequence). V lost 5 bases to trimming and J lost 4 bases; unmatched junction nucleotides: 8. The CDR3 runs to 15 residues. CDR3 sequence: CASSGTGGASYGYTF. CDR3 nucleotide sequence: TGTGCCAGCAGTGGAACAGGGGGCGCTTCCTATGGCTACACCTTC.

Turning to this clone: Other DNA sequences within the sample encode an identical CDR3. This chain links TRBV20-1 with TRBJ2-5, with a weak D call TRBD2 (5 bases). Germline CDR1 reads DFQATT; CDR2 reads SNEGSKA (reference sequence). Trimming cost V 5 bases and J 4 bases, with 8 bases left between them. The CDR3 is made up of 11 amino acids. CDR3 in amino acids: CSAGGRETQYF. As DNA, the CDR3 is TGCAGTGCTGGAGGCCGAGAGACCCAGTACTTC.

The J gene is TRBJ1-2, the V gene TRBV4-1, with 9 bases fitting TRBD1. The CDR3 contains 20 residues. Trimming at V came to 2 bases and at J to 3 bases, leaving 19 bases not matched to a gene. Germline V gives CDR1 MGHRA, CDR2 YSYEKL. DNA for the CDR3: TGCGCCAGCAGCCAAATCGTTAACAGGGGGCAAGAGACTTTGTACTATGGCTACACCTTC. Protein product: CASSQIVNRGQETLYYGYTF.

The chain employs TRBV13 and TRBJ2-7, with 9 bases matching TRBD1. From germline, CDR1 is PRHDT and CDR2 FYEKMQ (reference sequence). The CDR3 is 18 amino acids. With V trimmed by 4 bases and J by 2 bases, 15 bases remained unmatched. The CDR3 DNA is TGTGCCAGCAGCTCCTTGACCCACGGGACAGGGCCCCCCTACGAGCAGTACTTC. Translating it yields CASSSLTHGTGPPYEQYF.

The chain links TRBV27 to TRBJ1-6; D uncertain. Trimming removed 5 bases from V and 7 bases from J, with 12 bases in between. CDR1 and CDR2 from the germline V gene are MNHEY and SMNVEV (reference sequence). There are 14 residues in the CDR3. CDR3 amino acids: CASSASRRNSPLHF. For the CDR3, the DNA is TGTGCCAGCAGTGCCAGCCGTCGGAATTCACCCCTCCACTTT.

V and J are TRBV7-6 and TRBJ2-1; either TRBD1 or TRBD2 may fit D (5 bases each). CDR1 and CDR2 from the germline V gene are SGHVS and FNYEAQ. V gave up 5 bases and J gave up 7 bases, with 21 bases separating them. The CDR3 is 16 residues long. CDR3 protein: CASSPQTGRSLNEQFF. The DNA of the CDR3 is TGTGCCAGCAGCCCTCAGACGGGGCGGTCATTGAATGAGCAGTTCTTC.

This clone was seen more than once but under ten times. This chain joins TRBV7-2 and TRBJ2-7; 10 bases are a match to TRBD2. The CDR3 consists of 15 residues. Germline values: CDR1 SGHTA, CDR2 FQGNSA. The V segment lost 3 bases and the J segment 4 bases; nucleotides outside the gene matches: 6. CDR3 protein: CASSFWSGGAYEQYF. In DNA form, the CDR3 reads TGTGCCAGCAGCTTTTGGAGCGGGGGGGCTTACGAGCAGTACTTC.

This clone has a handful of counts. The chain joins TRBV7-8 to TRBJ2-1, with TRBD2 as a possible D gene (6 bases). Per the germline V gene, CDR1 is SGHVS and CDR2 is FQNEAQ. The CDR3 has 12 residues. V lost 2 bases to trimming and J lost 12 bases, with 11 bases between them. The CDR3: CASSLSGTSQFF. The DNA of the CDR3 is TGTGCCAGCAGCTTATCTGGGACTTCGCAGTTCTTC.

CDR3 nucleotides: TGTGCCAGCAGCTTGGAGTTGTCTAGCAGGAGAGTTGAGCAGTTCTTC. It translates to CASSLELSSRRVEQFF. The J gene is TRBJ2-1, the V gene TRBV5-6; D might be TRBD2 (5 bases). The CDR3 runs to 16 residues. Trimming removed 0 bases at V and 9 bases at J, with 19 bases between. Germline CDR1 reads SGHDT; CDR2 reads YYEEEE.

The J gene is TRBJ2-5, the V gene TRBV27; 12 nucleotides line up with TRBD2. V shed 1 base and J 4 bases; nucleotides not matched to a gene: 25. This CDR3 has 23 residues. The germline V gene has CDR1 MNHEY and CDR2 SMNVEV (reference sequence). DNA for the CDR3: TGTGCCAGCAGTTTATTGAGAATTCGGACTAGCGGGGCCGAATCCATTTGTTCAGAGACCCAGTACTTC. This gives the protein CASSLLRIRTSGAESICSETQYF.